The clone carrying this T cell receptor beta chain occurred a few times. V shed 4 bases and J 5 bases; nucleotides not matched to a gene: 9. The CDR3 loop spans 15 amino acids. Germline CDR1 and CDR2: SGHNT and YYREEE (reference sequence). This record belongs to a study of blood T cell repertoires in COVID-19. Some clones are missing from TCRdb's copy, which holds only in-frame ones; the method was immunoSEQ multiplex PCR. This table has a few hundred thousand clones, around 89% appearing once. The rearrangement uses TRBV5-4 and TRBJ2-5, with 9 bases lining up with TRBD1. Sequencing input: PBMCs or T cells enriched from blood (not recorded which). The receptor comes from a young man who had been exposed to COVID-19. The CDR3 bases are TGTGCCAGCAGCAAGACTACAGGGGGCGGCGAGACCCAGTACTTC. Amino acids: CASSKTTGGGETQYF.